The 4 T cell receptor beta chains below come from one sample, sequenced in a study of blood T cell repertoires in COVID-19. The repertoire was sequenced with immunoSEQ multiplex PCR; TCRdb's copy has only in-frame clones and lacks some. This sample has about 83,000 clones, with roughly nine tenths found just once. The sample was peripheral blood. The source is an elderly woman with active or convalescent COVID-19.

The genes are TRBV7-3 and TRBJ2-7; D possibly corresponds to TRBD1 (5 bases). CDR3 length: 13 residues. V was cut by 2 bases and J by 4 bases, with 9 bases left in between. CDR1 SGHTA and CDR2 FQGTGA come from the germline V gene. This CDR3 is CASSLDSVYEQYF. In nucleotides, the CDR3 is TGTGCCAGCAGCTTAGACAGCGTATACGAGCAGTACTTC.

The rearrangement uses TRBV3-1 (or the pseudogene TRBV3-2) and TRBJ2-3; 7 positions match TRBD1. Germline CDR1 LGHDT, CDR2 YNNKEL (reference sequence). V was pared by 2 bases and J by 3 bases, with 8 bases of the junction left unmatched. CDR3 size: 16 residues. The CDR3 sequence is CASSQYSRGSTDTQYF. For the CDR3, the DNA is TGTGCCAGCAGCCAATATAGCAGGGGGAGTACAGATACGCAGTATTTT.

The chain joins TRBV5-1 to TRBJ1-1, with no clear D. The germline V gene encodes CDR1 SGHRS and CDR2 YFSETQ. Trimming took off 7 bases at V and 0 bases at J, with 13 bases between the two ends. The CDR3 is 14 amino acids. DNA of the CDR3: TGCGCCAGCGCGCAGGTATCTCTGAACACTGAAGCTTTCTTT. Translated, it gives CASAQVSLNTEAFF.

This clone was recorded only once. The chain links TRBV5-1 to TRBJ2-3; a possible D gene is TRBD1 (6 bases). This CDR3 is 14 amino acids long. Trimming removed 0 bases from V and 3 bases from J, with 8 bases in between. The germline CDR1 and CDR2 sequences are SGHRS and YFSETQ. CDR3 residues: CASSLDRETDTQYF. The CDR3 DNA reads as TGCGCCAGCAGCTTGGACAGGGAAACAGATACGCAGTATTTT.